This TCR beta chain was identified in a study of blood T cell repertoires in COVID-19 (TCRdb year 2020). Notes on the research overall: Samples covering the acute and convalescent phases of COVID-19 were provided by collaborators in the United States, Italy and Spain. The material from the prospective study consisted of cDNA or gDNA derived from T cells, B-cell-depleted T cells, or PBMCs. The dataset comprised deeply sampled blood TCRbeta repertoires from subjects exposed to, actively infected with, or recovered from COVID-19. The repertoires were released in a freely available public database meant as a resource for research on the immune response to SARS-CoV-2. Samples were obtained from the ongoing ImmuneRACE study (first 160 participants) and from some 1,200 subjects provided by 6 global collaborators. Sample metadata almost always included a de-identified subject ID, COVID-19 status, age in years and sex. Where available, HLA class I and class II types were taken from metadata supplied by the sample provider and were not determined by assay-based typing. Here is what the overall study found, with its caveats: The amount of clinical and demographic metadata varied by source and participant and was provided uncurated.

CDR1 MNHNY and CDR2 SVGAGI are derived from the germline V gene (reference sequence). From the cysteine up to the phenylalanine, the CDR3 has a length of 15 residues. The only DNA kept is the CDR3, 45 bases in frame from the first base. Trimming takes 6 bases from V and 2 bases from J, and the germline ends sit 14 bases apart. A remark on this clone: Its antigen is still unknown. Base qualities are not recorded, but no much larger clone differs from it by a single base.

TCRbeta CDR3 regions were amplified from genomic DNA using the immunoSEQ Assay, a bias-controlled multiplex PCR. Regarding the original processing steps: Within the assay, amplification of reference gene primers was used to estimate how many nucleated cells each sample contained. Sequence reads were collapsed and filtered to measure the absolute abundance of every unique TCRbeta CDR3 rearrangement. Productive Simpson clonality was computed per sample as the square root of Simpson's diversity index over productive rearrangements. In TCRdb, the immuneACCESS table is reduced to in-frame sequences with V and J assigned. These tables do not hold every clone; where another copy was compared, an unresolved V gene accounts for under half, and the others remain unexplained. The D gene and trimming were derived from the DNA, and the V and J assignments and clone size from that table. The sample table contains approximately 300,000 clones; only one count was recorded for about nine tenths of them. 6.5% to 8% of the sample rests with the top ten.

At one collaborating source in Seattle, patients were enrolled during active infection and were followed longitudinally through the course of disease. The collaborating institutions used their own protocols to collect whole blood in K2EDTA tubes. For TCRbeta analysis, collaborators shipped samples as frozen whole blood, isolated PBMCs, or DNA extracted from either of those sample types. Rearrangement joined TRBV6-6 to TRBJ1-3; D gene: possibly TRBD1, on 5 matching bases. Sequenced material: peripheral blood. This TCR came from a young woman with COVID-19, enrolled during active disease. The nucleotides are TGTGCCAGCAGCCTAGCGACAGTACCTGGAAACACCATATATTTT. Its protein product is CASSLATVPGNTIYF.